Given below is one T cell receptor (beta chain) in context. Trimming removed 5 bases at V and 1 base at J, with 15 bases between. CDR1 and CDR2 (germline): SGHTA, FQGTGA. The CDR3 covers 16 residues. This sample stems from a study of shared clonotypes between healthy human individuals. Generated by immunoSEQ multiplex PCR, the TCRdb table keeps only in-frame clones and is missing some. The sample records around 500,000 clones, around 79% being singletons. The source is a woman between 40 and 55 years old in good health. Some clones in this sample may be carry-over from other donors' samples. The V and J genes are TRBV7-3 and TRBJ2-1, with D uncertain. Sequenced: PBMCs. The CDR3 protein is CASSPRSASSYNEQFF. The DNA for the CDR3 is TGTGCCAGCAGCCCTAGATCGGCATCATCCTACAATGAGCAGTTCTTC.